A single sample is the source of the 15 T cell receptor beta chains below, sequenced in a study of tumor-infiltrating lymphocytes in primary liver carcinoma. Unsorted whole blood supplied the RNA, and germline DNA was extracted too. A primer in the constant region served to generate TCR beta cDNA from 500 ng of total RNA. Nested multiplex PCR, run for three rounds with slightly modified ARM-PCR, yielded TCR beta libraries. Each of the first two PCR rounds ran approximately 10 cycles with TRBV1-TRBV30 forward and C-beta reverse primers. Each CDR3 protein is one row after TCRdb ran MiXCR on the multiplex PCR reads. This table holds about 310,000 distinct CDR3 sequences, around three fifths found once. Sequenced: peripheral blood. These TCRs come from a woman aged 25 to 39 with primary liver carcinoma and hepatitis B virus infection.

The sample holds one count of this clonotype. At one end the junction does not follow the germline gene, possibly because of a read error. The chain is built from TRBV5-6 and TRBJ2-6; tentative D call: TRBD1 (5 bases). CDR1 is SGHDT, CDR2 YYEEEE, per germline. The CDR3 sequence is 15 residues long. This chain's CDR3 is CATSLWGGGANVLTF. In DNA form, the CDR3 reads TGTGCCACCAGCTTGTGGGGCGGTGGGGCCAACGTCCTGACTTTC.

This clonotype was recorded at least ten times. This sequence joins TRBV11-2 and TRBJ2-5; maybe TRBD2 (5 bases). The CDR3 contains 14 residues. CDR1 and CDR2 from the germline V gene are SGHAT and FQNNGV. Trimming left V 3 bases short and J 4 bases short, with 12 bases between. CDR3 protein: CASSFSGMGETQYF. DNA of the CDR3: TGTGCCAGCAGCTTTTCCGGGATGGGAGAGACCCAGTACTTC.

Concerning this clonotype itself: Since a much larger clone is just one base distant, this may be a read error. The gene calls are TRBV7-9 and TRBJ2-6; possibly TRBD1 for D (5 bases). The length of the CDR3 is 13 residues. Germline V CDR1 and CDR2: SEHNR, FQNEAQ (reference sequence). Trimming left V 10 bases short and J 2 bases short, with 9 bases between. The CDR3 loop is CATRAPGANVLTF. The CDR3 DNA reads as TGTGCCACCAGGGCTCCTGGGGCCAACGTCCTGACTTTC.

In regard to this clonotype: One junction end does not reproduce the germline sequence, and a read error may be involved. The genes are TRBV6-2 or TRBV6-3 and TRBJ2-5; no definite D call. The CDR3 has 16 amino acids. Germline V gene lookup returns CDR1 MNHEY and CDR2 SVGEGT. CDR3 in amino acids: CAGSYSAVHWGETQYF. CDR3 in DNA: TGTGCCGGCAGTTACTCCGCGGTCCACTGGGGAGAGACCCAGTACTTC.

Details on this clonotype: Given the absence of the conserved phenylalanine or tryptophan at the CDR3 end, a read error is likely. The rearrangement uses TRBV11-3 and TRBJ1-1; 9 positions match TRBD1. This CDR3 has 16 residues. After removal of 5 bases from V and 3 bases from J, the junction contained 10 bases not matched to a gene. Germline CDR1 SGHNT, CDR2 YENEEA. CDR3 sequence: CASSLSGTGRHTEAFS. DNA of the CDR3: TGTGCCAGCAGCCTGTCCGGGACAGGGAGGCACACTGAAGCTTTCTCT.

This clonotype was seen a single time. A much larger clone is a single base away; this may be a read error. The CDR3 DNA reads as TGTGCCAGCAGTAATAGGGGCCGATCCTACAATGGGCAGTTCTTC. Translated, it gives CASSNRGRSYNGQFF. The chain links TRBV12-3 or TRBV12-4 to TRBJ2-1, with D possibly TRBD1 on 5 matching bases. The CDR3 runs 15 residues.

This clonotype is a singleton in its sample. The junction and the germline gene differ at one end; a read error may be behind it. This chain links TRBV7-8 with TRBJ2-3; possibly TRBD1 for D (6 bases). CDR1 SGHVS and CDR2 FQNEAQ come from the germline V gene. There are 16 residues in the CDR3. DNA of the CDR3: TGTGCCAGCAGCTTACGTGGGGACACAACTACAGATACGCACTATTTT. Protein: CASSLRGDTTTDTHYF.

Details on this clonotype: A junction boundary mismatches the germline segment, possibly from a read error. The chain recombines TRBV7-9 with TRBJ2-7; D not resolved. Germline-derived CDR1 and CDR2 are SEHNR and FQNEAQ (reference sequence). The length of the CDR3 is 13 residues. CDR3 sequence: CASSEGGVYEQCF. The CDR3 region has the DNA TGTGCCAGCAGCGAAGGTGGGGTTTACGAGCAGTGCTTC.

Comments on this clonotype: A much larger clone lies a single base off, so this may be a read error. In DNA form, the CDR3 reads TGTGCCAGCAGTCCACAATATAGCGGGAGAGAGACCAAGTACTTC. It is translated as CASSPQYSGRETKYF. The chain employs TRBV12-3 or TRBV12-4 and TRBJ2-5, with TRBD2 matching 9 bases. CDR3 length equals 15 residues.

This clonotype was counted only a few times. The chain joins TRBV12-3 or TRBV12-4 to TRBJ1-2, with D possibly TRBD1 on 6 matching bases. The CDR3 has 16 residues. Between the trimmed V and J ends, which lost 6 bases and 8 bases, there was a span of 25 bases. CDR3 nucleotide sequence: TGTGCCAGCAGCGCCAAACGGCCAGGGGATTTGAGCGGCTACACCTTC. It specifies CASSAKRPGDLSGYTF.

This clonotype was detected a few times. The V gene is TRBV12-3 or TRBV12-4, the J gene TRBJ1-5; weak D call: TRBD1 (6 bases). Trimming removed 6 bases at V and 0 bases at J, with 18 bases between. The CDR3 runs 17 residues. Here the CDR3 DNA reads TGTGCCAGCAGCCTCGCGATACAGGGACGTAGCAATCAGCCCCAGCATTTT. This sequence encodes CASSLAIQGRSNQPQHF.

The rearrangement joins TRBV4-2 to TRBJ2-7, with 10 bases lining up with TRBD2. The CDR3 contains 15 residues. V gave up 7 bases and J gave up 4 bases; unmatched junction bases: 10. Germline V lookup: CDR1 LGHNA, CDR2 YNFKEQ. The CDR3 here is CASNPSASGSYEQYF. The CDR3 DNA sequence: TGTGCCAGCAACCCGAGCGCTAGCGGGAGTTACGAGCAGTACTTC.

This clonotype was seen more than once but under ten times. The chain employs TRBV7-8 and TRBJ2-7; 9 nucleotides line up with TRBD1. The CDR3 loop spans 15 amino acids. The V gene's germline CDR1 is SGHVS and CDR2 FQNEAQ. The ends lost 5 bases at V and 6 bases at J; junction bases unmatched: 11. For the CDR3, the DNA is TGTGCCAGCAGCGTACAGGGACAGGGCGGTTTCGAGCAGTACTTC. Translating gives CASSVQGQGGFEQYF.

In this sample, this clonotype turned up a few times. A single base separates this from a much larger clone, so it may be a read error. The CDR3 does not close with the conserved phenylalanine or tryptophan, likely indicating a read error. The genes are TRBV29-1 and TRBJ2-1; 7 bases fit TRBD2. V trimming: 4 bases; J trimming: 8 bases; junction bases outside the gene matches: 5. Germline-derived CDR1 and CDR2 are SQVTM and ANQGSEA. The CDR3 consists of 12 residues. CDR3 loop: CSVGAGDDEQFL. CDR3 nucleotide sequence: TGCAGCGTTGGGGCGGGGGATGATGAGCAGTTCTTA.

As concerns this clonotype: The junction departs from the called germline gene at one end, perhaps through a read error. This chain uses TRBV11-2 with TRBJ2-1; 8 bases match TRBD1. Germline CDR1 SGHAT, CDR2 FQNNGV. This CDR3 region has 16 residues. The CDR3 is CACSHRGDSSYNEPFF. CDR3 nucleotides: TGTGCCTGCAGCCACAGGGGGGACAGTTCCTACAATGAGCCGTTCTTC.